Sequencing of this TCR beta chain was carried out in a study of regulatory T cells in long-lasting Graves disease. About the research overall: Persistent Graves' disease denoted over 5 years of antithyroid drugs plus positive TSH receptor antibodies.

The authors built TCR beta libraries using iRepertoire HTBI primers and Arm-PCR of CDR3 regions. TCRdb re-analysed the multiplex PCR reads in MiXCR, keeping a single row per CDR3 protein. The table records 400,000 to 500,000 distinct CDR3 sequences, about 21% of them present only once. Time point indicated: persistent/refractory GD, antithyroid drugs over 5 years with positive TRAb. From RNA extracted from PBMCs, the TCR library was made. The TCR comes from a female donor with Graves disease. The sequenced sample was peripheral blood mononuclear cells (PBMCs), obtained when the disease was refractory, from a patient treated with antithyroid drugs.

CDR3 loop: CSVQGFYGNTIYF. Here the CDR3 DNA reads TGCAGCGTGCAGGGTTTTTATGGAAACACCATATATTTT. This rearrangement joins TRBV29-1 to TRBJ1-3, with a weak D call TRBD1 (5 bases). CDR1 and CDR2 (germline): SQVTM, ANQGSEA. V dropped 6 bases and J dropped 3 bases, with 12 bases sitting between them. The CDR3 length is 13 residues.